This TCR beta chain was identified in a study of blood T cell repertoires in COVID-19. Some clones are missing from TCRdb's copy, which holds only in-frame ones; the method was immunoSEQ multiplex PCR. The sample gives around 260,000 clones, 65% to 90% of which show up once; approximately 12% is in the top ten. This clone was seen more than once but under ten times. The junction had 6 bases not matched to a gene; V was cut back by 4 bases and J by 4 bases. Germline V gene data show CDR1 as MNHEY and CDR2 as SMNVEV (reference sequence). The CDR3 totals 15 residues. The V and J genes are TRBV27 and TRBJ1-2, with 10 bases matching TRBD1. This receptor was taken from a human donor in a cohort sampled during active COVID-19. Sequenced sample: peripheral blood. The CDR3 coding sequence is TGTGCCAGCAGTTCGCCGGGACAGGGGTCCTATGGCTACACCTTC. Translating gives CASSSPGQGSYGYTF.